Listed here are 30 T cell receptor beta chains from one sample, sequenced in a study of cytomegalovirus exposure and HLA in healthy donors. The PCR had 60 Vbeta and 13 Jbeta primers. Generated by immunoSEQ multiplex PCR, the TCRdb table keeps only in-frame clones and is missing some. The sample records under 150,000 clones, approximately 84% being singletons. Source material: PBMCs. The receptors derive from a boy between 2 and 15 years old in good health and CMV-seronegative.

The gene calls are TRBV6-5 and TRBJ2-3; D possibly corresponds to TRBD2 (5 bases). The CDR3 is 14 amino acids. Looked up from germline, CDR1 is MNHEY and CDR2 is SVGAGI. Trimming pared 4 bases from V and 6 bases from J, leaving 14 bases between. The CDR3 loop is CASSFEGWWDTQYF. The CDR3 DNA follows: TGTGCCAGCAGTTTTGAGGGTTGGTGGGATACGCAGTATTTT.

CDR3: CASSAFLATGTSGPGELFF. In nucleotides, the CDR3 is TGTGCCAGCAGTGCATTTTTAGCGACCGGGACTAGCGGGCCCGGGGAGCTGTTTTTT. J is TRBJ2-2 and V is TRBV6-1; 12 bases are shared with TRBD2. The CDR3 contains 19 residues. J lost 6 bases, V lost 4 bases, and 15 bases had no gene match. In germline, CDR1 is MNHNS, CDR2 SASEGT.

The gene calls are TRBV5-1 and TRBJ1-6, with a weak D call TRBD1 (6 bases). CDR1 is SGHRS, CDR2 YFSETQ, per germline. Trimming took 0 bases from V and 0 from J, leaving 10 bases between them. The CDR3 length is 17 residues. The CDR3: CASSLVQGSSYNSPLHF. Written as DNA, the CDR3 is TGCGCCAGCAGCTTGGTCCAGGGGAGCTCCTATAATTCACCCCTCCACTTT.

The rearrangement links TRBV11-2 to TRBJ2-5, with a weak D call TRBD1 (6 bases). The DNA end is more similar to TRBJ2-7, so the J call may be wrong. Germline CDR1 and CDR2: SGHAT and FQNNGV. This CDR3 contains 16 residues. As DNA, the CDR3 is TGTGCCAGCAGCTCCCCAGTCTGGGGGCATCTGGACGAGCAGTACTTC. Residues: CASSSPVWGHLDEQYF.

The chain combines TRBV6-4 with TRBJ1-2; 7 bases are shared with TRBD1. The CDR3 runs 14 residues. Germline CDR1 MRHNA, CDR2 SNTAGT. With 2 bases clipped from V and 6 bases from J, the junction kept 6 bases outside the gene matches. CDR3 in amino acids: CASSDRDRGHGYTF. Here the CDR3 DNA reads TGTGCCAGCAGTGACCGTGATAGGGGGCATGGCTACACCTTC.

V is TRBV11-2 and J is TRBJ2-2; no clear D gene. The V end lost 1 base, the J end lost 5 bases, and 2 bases lay between the germline ends. CDR3 length equals 12 residues. Germline V gene lookup returns CDR1 SGHAT and CDR2 FQNNGV. The CDR3 bases are TGTGCCAGCAGCTTAGTAACCGGGGAGCTGTTTTTT. Amino acids: CASSLVTGELFF. Using reference TRBV11-2 and TRBJ2-2 for the parts outside the CDR3, the full variable domain is EAGVAQSPRYKIIEKRQSVAFWCNPISGHATLYWYQQILGQGPKLLIQFQNNGVVDDSQLPKDRFSAERLKGVDSTLKIQPAKLEDSAVYLCASSLVTGELFFGEGSRLTVL.

This clone was recorded only once. The chain couples TRBV7-9 to TRBJ2-7; unclear D gene. The germline V gene has CDR1 SEHNR and CDR2 FQNEAQ (reference sequence). With 1 base removed from V and 0 bases from J, the gap between germline ends came to 7 bases. The CDR3 runs 14 residues. As DNA, the CDR3 is TGTGCCAGCAGCTTAGACTACATCTCCTACGAGCAGTACTTC. Amino acids: CASSLDYISYEQYF.

This chain connects TRBV27 to TRBJ2-1; 10 nucleotides align to TRBD2. Germline loops: CDR1 MNHEY, CDR2 SMNVEV (reference sequence). Unmatched junction bases numbered 5, after V lost 3 bases and J lost 3 bases. The CDR3 contains 16 residues. The CDR3 loop reads CASSFFTSGDYNEQFF. The CDR3 region has the DNA TGTGCCAGCAGTTTCTTCACTAGCGGGGACTACAATGAGCAGTTCTTC.

The chain is built from TRBV7-9 and TRBJ2-7; 8 bases fit TRBD1. From germline, CDR1 is SEHNR and CDR2 FQNEAQ (reference sequence). V was clipped by 3 bases and J by 7 bases; unmatched bases: 5. The CDR3 extends over 13 amino acids. This chain's CDR3 is CASSFGTGYEQYF. Written as DNA, the CDR3 is TGTGCCAGCAGCTTTGGGACAGGCTATGAGCAGTACTTC. Together with reference TRBV7-9 and TRBJ2-7, the CDR3 gives the full variable domain: DTGVSQNPRHKITKRGQNVTFRCDPISEHNRLYWYRQTLGQGPEFLTYFQNEAQLEKSRLLSDRFSAERPKGSFSTLEIQRTEQGDSAMYLCASSFGTGYEQYFGPGTRLTVT.

This sequence joins TRBV13 and TRBJ1-3, with a tentative D call TRBD1 (5 bases). The CDR3 has 14 residues. V was cut by 5 bases and J by 1 base, with 9 bases left in between. Germline values: CDR1 PRHDT, CDR2 FYEKMQ (reference sequence). CDR3 nucleotide sequence: TGTGCCAGCAGCCCCCAGGGATCTGGAAACACCATATATTTT. Amino acids: CASSPQGSGNTIYF.

J is TRBJ1-4 and V is TRBV5-8; no clear D. CDR3 length: 14 amino acids. V was shortened by 6 bases and J by 3 bases, with 12 bases between the two germline ends. CDR1 is SGHTS, CDR2 YDEGEE, per germline. The CDR3 sequence: CASTPRNPNEKLFF. The CDR3 DNA is TGTGCCAGCACCCCGAGGAATCCTAATGAAAAACTGTTTTTT.

This clone was seen only once. The chain couples TRBV7-2 to TRBJ2-3; a possible D gene is TRBD2 (5 bases). Germline V lookup: CDR1 SGHTA, CDR2 FQGNSA. The V end was cut by 3 bases, the J end by 0 bases, with 10 bases between. The CDR3 covers 15 residues. The chain's CDR3 is CASSLWTGSTDTQYF. In DNA form, the CDR3 reads TGTGCCAGCAGCTTGTGGACTGGAAGCACAGATACGCAGTATTTT. The full variable domain, completed using reference TRBV7-2 and TRBJ2-3, is GAGVSQSPSNKVTEKGKDVELRCDPISGHTALYWYRQSLGQGLEFLIYFQGNSAPDKSGLPSDRFSAERTGGSVSTLTIQRTQQEDSAVYLCASSLWTGSTDTQYFGPGTRLTVL.

V is TRBV4-1 and J is TRBJ2-7, with 8 positions matching TRBD2. CDR1 is MGHRA, CDR2 YSYEKL, per germline. CDR3 length: 15 amino acids. The trim removed 0 bases at V and 7 bases at J, leaving 8 bases unmatched. The CDR3 is CASSQDPSGPREQYV. The CDR3 DNA follows: TGCGCCAGCAGCCAAGATCCTAGCGGGCCTAGGGAGCAGTACGTC.

The chain carries TRBV2 and TRBJ2-7, with D hard to call. The CDR3 consists of 14 residues. V lost 3 bases, J lost 2 bases, and 11 bases lay in between. Germline V CDR1 and CDR2: SNHLY, FYNNEI. The DNA for the CDR3 is TGTGCCAGCAGTGAGGGCCTGCACCCCTACGAGCAGTACTTC. Translation gives CASSEGLHPYEQYF.

The rearrangement uses TRBV5-6 and TRBJ2-4, with TRBD2 identical over 14 bases. The CDR3 sequence is 18 residues long. Germline V gene data show CDR1 as SGHDT and CDR2 as YYEEEE. V was pared by 4 bases and J by 0 bases, with 6 bases of the junction left unmatched. CDR3: CASSLGLAGDLAKNIQYF. The CDR3 nucleotides read TGTGCCAGCAGCCTGGGACTAGCGGGAGACCTAGCCAAAAACATTCAGTACTTC.

The chain joins TRBV4-1 to TRBJ1-4; 9 bases fit TRBD1. J was trimmed by 7 bases and V by 0 bases; bases with no gene match: 9. The CDR3 is 17 amino acids. The V gene's germline CDR1 is MGHRA and CDR2 YSYEKL. The DNA of the CDR3 is TGCGCCAGCAGCCAAGAGAGTCACAGGGGGCGAGGTGAAAAACTGTTTTTT. This encodes CASSQESHRGRGEKLFF.

The chain recombines TRBV7-8 with TRBJ2-7, with D possibly TRBD2 on 6 matching bases. There are 15 residues in the CDR3. Germline V gene lookup returns CDR1 SGHVS and CDR2 FQNEAQ. Trimming cost V 5 bases and J 4 bases, with 18 bases left between them. Here the CDR3 DNA reads TGTGCCAGCAGCCCGGGGACTGTGAGGAGGTACGAGCAGTACTTC. It yields the protein CASSPGTVRRYEQYF.

This clone was seen just once. The V gene is TRBV30, the J gene TRBJ2-3; TRBD2 matches at 11 bases. The CDR3 extends over 14 amino acids. Germline V gene sequence: CDR1 GTSNPN, CDR2 SVGIG (reference sequence). The junction had 1 base not matched to a gene; V was cut back by 4 bases and J by 1 base. The CDR3 region has the DNA TGTGCCTGGACTAGCGGGGGGCGCACAGATACGCAGTATTTT. Translated, it gives CAWTSGGRTDTQYF.

This sequence joins TRBV27 and TRBJ2-7; D might be TRBD2 (6 bases). V lost 6 bases and J 2 bases, leaving 17 bases between the germline ends. Germline lookup yields CDR1 MNHEY and CDR2 SMNVEV (reference sequence). This CDR3 is 15 amino acids long. CDR3 DNA sequence: TGTGCCAGCAGCTGGGGGGATTTAAAGCCCTACGAGCAGTACTTC. It encodes CASSWGDLKPYEQYF.

This clone was detected once. The chain carries TRBV14 and TRBJ2-3; D remains ambiguous. The CDR3 runs to 16 residues. From germline, CDR1 is SGHDN and CDR2 FVKESK. Trimming removed 1 base at V and 13 bases at J, with 24 bases between. In DNA, the CDR3 is TGTGCCAGCAGCCAAGGTAGAGGCAGTAGGTACGGTCGGGAGTATTTT. The encoded protein is CASSQGRGSRYGREYF.

This chain uses TRBV10-1 with TRBJ1-2; D remains unclear. CDR3 size: 13 residues. The germline V and J ends were trimmed by 3 bases and 7 bases, with 12 bases remaining between them. Germline CDR1 WNHNN, CDR2 SYGVQD (reference sequence). The CDR3 protein is CASSESGNRGYTF. The CDR3 coding sequence is TGCGCCAGCAGTGAATCGGGGAACCGTGGCTACACCTTC.

The chain combines TRBV6-4 with TRBJ1-2, with 7 bases matching TRBD1. Germline CDR1 is MRHNA and CDR2 is SNTAGT. The CDR3 runs 15 residues. Losses at the gene ends were 4 bases for V and 1 base for J; bases not matched to a gene: 6. The CDR3 protein is CASSVRDRLNYGYTF. DNA for the CDR3: TGTGCCAGCAGTGTCCGGGACAGACTTAACTATGGCTACACCTTC.

The V call is TRBV2, the J call TRBJ1-3; weak D call: TRBD1 (6 bases). Germline loops: CDR1 SNHLY, CDR2 FYNNEI. V shed 10 bases and J shed 2 bases, with 33 bases lying between them. The CDR3 has 20 amino acids. CDR3 in amino acids: CATGTDSFGGQFYAGNTIYF. The CDR3 nucleotides are TGTGCCACCGGGACGGATTCTTTTGGAGGACAGTTCTACGCTGGAAACACCATATATTTT.

This clone has just a few counts. The V gene is TRBV6-1, the J gene TRBJ2-7, with a weak D call TRBD2 (6 bases). With 5 bases removed from V and 0 bases from J, the gap between germline ends came to 14 bases. CDR3 length: 15 residues. The germline V gene encodes CDR1 MNHNS and CDR2 SASEGT. The CDR3 DNA reads TGTGCCAGCAGTCCCTCAGCCGGGAGCTCCTACGAGCAGTACGTC. Protein product: CASSPSAGSSYEQYV.

J is TRBJ2-5 and V is TRBV19, with TRBD2 matching 7 bases. With 3 bases clipped from V and 4 bases from J, the junction kept 11 bases outside the gene matches. The CDR3 consists of 16 residues. The V gene's germline CDR1 is LNHDA and CDR2 SQIVND (reference sequence). This chain's CDR3 is CASSISLRGGRETQYF. The CDR3 DNA sequence: TGTGCCAGTAGTATTAGTTTAAGGGGAGGGAGAGAGACCCAGTACTTC.

The chain combines TRBV19 with TRBJ1-5; D is uncertain. Trimming removed 7 bases from V and 2 bases from J, with 12 bases in between. Germline-derived CDR1 and CDR2 are LNHDA and SQIVND (reference sequence). The CDR3 loop spans 14 amino acids. CDR3 bases: TGTGCCAGTACCCTGGGGAGGGGCAATCAGCCCCAGCATTTT. This sequence encodes CASTLGRGNQPQHF. Full variable domain (outside the CDR3, taken from reference TRBV19 and TRBJ1-5): DGGITQSPKYLFRKEGQNVTLSCEQNLNHDAMYWYRQDPGQGLRLIYYSQIVNDFQKGDIAEGYSVSREKKESFPLTVTSAQKNPTAFYLCASTLGRGNQPQHFGDGTRLSIL.

The chain couples TRBV19 to TRBJ2-3; D is perhaps TRBD1 (6 bases). Germline-derived CDR1 and CDR2 are LNHDA and SQIVND (reference sequence). V gave up 8 bases and J gave up 0 bases, with 24 bases separating them. The CDR3 has 18 residues. CDR3 nucleotides: TGTGCCAGTCTCCCTGATCTGGACAGCGACCCTAGCACAGATACGCAGTATTTT. It encodes CASLPDLDSDPSTDTQYF. Based on the CDR3 plus reference TRBV19 and TRBJ2-3, the full variable domain is DGGITQSPKYLFRKEGQNVTLSCEQNLNHDAMYWYRQDPGQGLRLIYYSQIVNDFQKGDIAEGYSVSREKKESFPLTVTSAQKNPTAFYLCASLPDLDSDPSTDTQYFGPGTRLTVL.

This chain's CDR3 is CASSPALAGYNEQFF. DNA for the CDR3: TGTGCCAGCAGCCCCGCCCTAGCGGGGTACAATGAGCAGTTCTTC. The chain combines TRBV6-4 with TRBJ2-1; 9 bases map to TRBD2. The CDR3 consists of 15 residues. Germline CDR1 is MRHNA and CDR2 is SNTAGT. V lost 6 bases to trimming and J lost 4 bases; unmatched junction nucleotides: 7.

This chain connects TRBV7-8 to TRBJ2-1, with 12 bases that match TRBD2. The CDR3 length is 15 residues. CDR1 is SGHVS and CDR2 is FQNEAQ in the germline V gene. Trimming at V came to 8 bases and at J to 6 bases, leaving 8 bases not matched to a gene. The CDR3 DNA is TGTGCCAGCCGATGGACTAGCGGGATCTCCAATGAGCAGTTCTTC. Encoded protein: CASRWTSGISNEQFF. Drawing the rest from reference TRBV7-8 and TRBJ2-1, the complete variable domain is GAGVSQSPRYKVAKRGQDVALRCDPISGHVSLFWYQQALGQGPEFLTYFQNEAQLDKSGLPSDRFFAERPEGSVSTLKIQRTQQEDSAVYLCASRWTSGISNEQFFGPGTRLTVL.

The J gene is TRBJ2-2, the V gene TRBV7-9; a possible D gene is TRBD2 (6 bases). This CDR3 comprises 18 residues. Looked up from germline, CDR1 is SEHNR and CDR2 is FQNEAQ (reference sequence). V shed 1 base and J shed 2 bases, with 17 bases lying between them. In nucleotides, the CDR3 is TGTGCCAGCAGCTTAGATCCTGGGGGACTCATTAACACCGGGGAGCTGTTTTTT. It specifies CASSLDPGGLINTGELFF.